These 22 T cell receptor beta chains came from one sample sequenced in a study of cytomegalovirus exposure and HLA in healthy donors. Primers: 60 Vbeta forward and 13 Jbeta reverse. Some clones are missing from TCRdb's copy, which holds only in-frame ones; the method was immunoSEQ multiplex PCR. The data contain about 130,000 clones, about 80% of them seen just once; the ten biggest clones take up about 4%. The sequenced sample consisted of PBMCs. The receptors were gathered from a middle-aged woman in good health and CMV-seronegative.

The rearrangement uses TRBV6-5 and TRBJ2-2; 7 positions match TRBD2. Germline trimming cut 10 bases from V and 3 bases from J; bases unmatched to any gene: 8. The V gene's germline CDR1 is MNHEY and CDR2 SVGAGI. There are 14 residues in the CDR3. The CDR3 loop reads CATKGGSDTGELFF. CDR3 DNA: TGTGCCACGAAGGGCGGGAGTGACACCGGGGAGCTGTTTTTT.

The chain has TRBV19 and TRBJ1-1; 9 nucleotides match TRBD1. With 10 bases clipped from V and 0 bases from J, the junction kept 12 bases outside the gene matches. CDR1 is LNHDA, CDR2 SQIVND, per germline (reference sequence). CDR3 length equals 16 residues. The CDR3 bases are TGTGCCACTACTACCGGGGGACAGGGCATGAACACTGAAGCTTTCTTT. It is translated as CATTTGGQGMNTEAFF.

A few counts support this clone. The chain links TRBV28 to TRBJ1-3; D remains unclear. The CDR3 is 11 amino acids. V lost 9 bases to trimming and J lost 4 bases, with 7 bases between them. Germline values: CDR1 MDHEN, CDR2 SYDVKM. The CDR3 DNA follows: TGTGCCAGTATAGCGGGAAACACCATATATTTT. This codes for CASIAGNTIYF.

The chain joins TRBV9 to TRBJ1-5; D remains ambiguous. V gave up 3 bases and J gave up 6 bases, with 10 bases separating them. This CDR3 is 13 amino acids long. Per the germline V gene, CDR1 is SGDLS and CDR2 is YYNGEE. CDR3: CASSETAGQPQHF. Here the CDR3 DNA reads TGTGCCAGCAGCGAGACCGCGGGTCAGCCCCAGCATTTT.

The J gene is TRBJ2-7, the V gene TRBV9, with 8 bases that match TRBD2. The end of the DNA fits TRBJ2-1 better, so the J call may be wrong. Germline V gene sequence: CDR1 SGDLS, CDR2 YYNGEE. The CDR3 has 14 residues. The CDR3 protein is CASSAGTSTHEQFF. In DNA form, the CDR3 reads TGTGCCAGCAGTGCCGGGACTAGTACGCATGAGCAGTTCTTC.

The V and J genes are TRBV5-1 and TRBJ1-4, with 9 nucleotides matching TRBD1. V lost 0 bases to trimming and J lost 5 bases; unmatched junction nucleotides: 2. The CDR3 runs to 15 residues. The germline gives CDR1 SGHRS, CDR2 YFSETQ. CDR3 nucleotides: TGCGCCAGCAGCTTGGGGACAGGGGCGAATGAAAAACTGTTTTTT. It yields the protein CASSLGTGANEKLFF.

CDR3: CASTQSRGAGSDTQYF. In nucleotides, the CDR3 is TGTGCCAGCACCCAAAGCCGGGGGGCCGGGTCAGATACGCAGTATTTT. The rearrangement uses TRBV2 and TRBJ2-3; D possibly corresponds to TRBD2 (7 bases). The germline CDR1 and CDR2 sequences are SNHLY and FYNNEI. Trimming removed 7 bases at V and 4 bases at J, with 21 bases between. The CDR3 has 16 amino acids.

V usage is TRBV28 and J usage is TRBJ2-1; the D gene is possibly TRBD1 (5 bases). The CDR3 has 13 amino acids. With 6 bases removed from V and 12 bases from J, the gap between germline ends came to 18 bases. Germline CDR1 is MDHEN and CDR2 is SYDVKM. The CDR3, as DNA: TGTGCCAGCAGATCCACGACAGAACCCGTGCAGTTCTTC. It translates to CASRSTTEPVQFF.

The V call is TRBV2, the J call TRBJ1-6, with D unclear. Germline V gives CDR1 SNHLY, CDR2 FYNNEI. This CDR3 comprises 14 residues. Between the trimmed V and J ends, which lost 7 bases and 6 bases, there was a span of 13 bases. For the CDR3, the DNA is TGTGCCAGCAAGCCTCCCCATCCTAATTCACCCCTCCACTTT. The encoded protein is CASKPPHPNSPLHF.

The CDR3 bases are TGTGCCAGCAGCGTACTAGGGAACACTGAAGCTTTCTTT. As protein: CASSVLGNTEAFF. V and J are TRBV9 and TRBJ1-1; D is undetermined. Per the germline V gene, CDR1 is SGDLS and CDR2 is YYNGEE. V was trimmed by 1 base and J by 1 base, leaving 5 bases between them. CDR3 size: 13 residues.

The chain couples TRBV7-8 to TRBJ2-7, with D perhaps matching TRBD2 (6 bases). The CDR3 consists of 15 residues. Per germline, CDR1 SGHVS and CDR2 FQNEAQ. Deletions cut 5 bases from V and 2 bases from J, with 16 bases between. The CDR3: CASSTRSSGTYEQYF. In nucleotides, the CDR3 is TGTGCCAGCAGCACCCGGAGTAGCGGCACCTACGAGCAGTACTTC.

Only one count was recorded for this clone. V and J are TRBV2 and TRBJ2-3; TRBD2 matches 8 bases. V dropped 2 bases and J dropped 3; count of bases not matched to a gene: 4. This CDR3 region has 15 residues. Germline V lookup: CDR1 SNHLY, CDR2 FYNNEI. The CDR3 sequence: CASSETSGRTDTQYF. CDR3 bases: TGTGCCAGCAGTGAAACTAGCGGTCGAACAGATACGCAGTATTTT.

This CDR3 reads CASTERGSGNTIYF. The CDR3 coding sequence is TGTGCCAGCACCGAGCGGGGATCTGGAAACACCATATATTTT. V and J are TRBV28 and TRBJ1-3; D not certain. Trimming left V 7 bases short and J 1 base short, with 11 bases between. This CDR3 is built from 14 residues. Germline V lookup: CDR1 MDHEN, CDR2 SYDVKM.

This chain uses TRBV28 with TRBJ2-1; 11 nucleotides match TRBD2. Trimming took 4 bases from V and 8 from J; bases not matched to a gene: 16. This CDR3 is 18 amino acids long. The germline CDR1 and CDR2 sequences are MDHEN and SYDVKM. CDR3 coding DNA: TGTGCCAGCAGTTCTCGACCTGGGACTAGCGGAACCTTGGATGAGCAGTTCTTC. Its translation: CASSSRPGTSGTLDEQFF.

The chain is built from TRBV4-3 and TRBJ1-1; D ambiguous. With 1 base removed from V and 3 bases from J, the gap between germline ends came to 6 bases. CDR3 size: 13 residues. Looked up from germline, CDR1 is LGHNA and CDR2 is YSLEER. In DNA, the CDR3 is TGCGCCAGCAGCCAAGGCGGCTACACTGAAGCTTTCTTT. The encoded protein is CASSQGGYTEAFF.

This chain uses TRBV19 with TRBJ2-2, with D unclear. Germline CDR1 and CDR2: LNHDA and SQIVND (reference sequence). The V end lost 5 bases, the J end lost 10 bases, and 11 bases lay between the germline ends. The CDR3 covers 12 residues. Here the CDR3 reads CASSASPLELFF. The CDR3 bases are TGTGCCAGTAGTGCAAGCCCTCTGGAGCTGTTTTTT.

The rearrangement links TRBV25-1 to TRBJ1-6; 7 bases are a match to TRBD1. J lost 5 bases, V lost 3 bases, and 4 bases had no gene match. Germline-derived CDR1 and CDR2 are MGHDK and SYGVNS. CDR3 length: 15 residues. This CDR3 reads CASSEIDRDNSPLHF. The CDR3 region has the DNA TGTGCCAGCAGTGAGATAGACAGGGATAATTCACCCCTCCACTTT. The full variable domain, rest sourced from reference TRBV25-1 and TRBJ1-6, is EADIYQTPRYLVIGTGKKITLECSQTMGHDKMYWYQQDPGMELHLIHYSYGVNSTEKGDLSSESTVSRIRTEHFPLTLESARPSHTSQYLCASSEIDRDNSPLHFGNGTRLTVT.

In DNA form, the CDR3 reads TGTGCCACCCGGATCACTCTAGGGGTCGATGAGCAGTTCTTC. Translation gives CATRITLGVDEQFF. The chain is built from TRBV27 and TRBJ2-1, with a tentative D call TRBD1 (5 bases). The germline CDR1 and CDR2 sequences are MNHEY and SMNVEV (reference sequence). With 10 bases removed from V and 8 bases from J, the gap between germline ends came to 21 bases. The CDR3 length is 14 residues.

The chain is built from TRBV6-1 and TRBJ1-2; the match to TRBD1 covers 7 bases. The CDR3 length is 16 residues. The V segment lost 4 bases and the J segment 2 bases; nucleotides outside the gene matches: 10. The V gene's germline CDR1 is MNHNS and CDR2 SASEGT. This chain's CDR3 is CASSGSKGAANYGYTF. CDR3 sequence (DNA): TGTGCCAGCAGTGGAAGTAAGGGGGCAGCAAACTATGGCTACACCTTC.

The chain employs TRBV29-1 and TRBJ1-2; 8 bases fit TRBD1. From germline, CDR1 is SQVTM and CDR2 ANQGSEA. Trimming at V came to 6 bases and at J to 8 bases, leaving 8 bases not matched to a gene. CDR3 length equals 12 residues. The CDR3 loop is CSVVGQGSGYTF. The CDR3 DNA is TGCAGCGTGGTTGGACAGGGAAGCGGCTACACCTTC.

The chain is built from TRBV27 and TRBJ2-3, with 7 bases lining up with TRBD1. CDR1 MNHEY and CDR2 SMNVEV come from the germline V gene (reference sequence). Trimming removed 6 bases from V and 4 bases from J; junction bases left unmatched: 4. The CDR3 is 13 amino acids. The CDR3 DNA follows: TGTGCCAGCAGCCAGGGGGTCTCAGATACGCAGTATTTT. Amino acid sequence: CASSQGVSDTQYF.

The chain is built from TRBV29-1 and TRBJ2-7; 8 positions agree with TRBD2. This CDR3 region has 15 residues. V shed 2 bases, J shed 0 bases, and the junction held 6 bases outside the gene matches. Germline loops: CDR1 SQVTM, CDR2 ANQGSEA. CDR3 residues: CSVELAGRSSYEQYF. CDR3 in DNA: TGCAGCGTTGAACTAGCGGGCCGATCCTCCTACGAGCAGTACTTC.